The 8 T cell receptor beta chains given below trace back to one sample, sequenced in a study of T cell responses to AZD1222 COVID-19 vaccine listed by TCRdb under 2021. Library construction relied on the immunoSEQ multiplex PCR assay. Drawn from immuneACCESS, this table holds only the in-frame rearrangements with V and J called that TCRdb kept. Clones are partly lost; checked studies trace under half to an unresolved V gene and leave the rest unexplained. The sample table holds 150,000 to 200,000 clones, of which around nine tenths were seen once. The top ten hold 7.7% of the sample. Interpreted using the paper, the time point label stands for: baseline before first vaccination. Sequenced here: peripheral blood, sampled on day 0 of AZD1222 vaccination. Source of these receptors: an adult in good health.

The CDR3 loop reads CASRPTDIYGYTF. The CDR3 nucleotides read TGTGCCAGCAGGCCCACAGATATTTATGGCTACACCTTC. The chain uses TRBV6-6 and TRBJ1-2; unclear D gene. With 6 bases removed from V and 5 bases from J, the gap between germline ends came to 13 bases. CDR1 is MNHNY, CDR2 SVGAGI, per germline (reference sequence). The CDR3 extends over 13 amino acids.

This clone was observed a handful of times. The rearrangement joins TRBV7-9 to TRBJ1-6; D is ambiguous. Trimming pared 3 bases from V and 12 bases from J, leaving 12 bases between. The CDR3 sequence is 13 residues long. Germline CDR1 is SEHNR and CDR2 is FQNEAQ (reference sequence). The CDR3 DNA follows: TGTGCCAGCAGCTTTTCCGGGGAAGGACCCCTCCACTTT. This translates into CASSFSGEGPLHF.

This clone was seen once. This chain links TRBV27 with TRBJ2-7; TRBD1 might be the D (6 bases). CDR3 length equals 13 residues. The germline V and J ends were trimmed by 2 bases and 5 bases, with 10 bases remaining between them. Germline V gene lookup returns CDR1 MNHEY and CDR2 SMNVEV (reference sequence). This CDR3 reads CASSLRGFDEQYF. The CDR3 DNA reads TGTGCCAGCAGTTTAAGGGGGTTTGACGAGCAGTACTTC.

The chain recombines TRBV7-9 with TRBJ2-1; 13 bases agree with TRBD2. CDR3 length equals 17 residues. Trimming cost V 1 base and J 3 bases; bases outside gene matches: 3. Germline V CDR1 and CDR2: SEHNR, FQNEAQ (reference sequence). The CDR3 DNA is TGTGCCAGCAGCTTAGGGGGACTAGCGGGGAGCTACAATGAGCAGTTCTTC. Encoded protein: CASSLGGLAGSYNEQFF. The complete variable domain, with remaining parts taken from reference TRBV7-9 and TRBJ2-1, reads DTGVSQNPRHKITKRGQNVTFRCDPISEHNRLYWYRQTLGQGPEFLTYFQNEAQLEKSRLLSDRFSAERPKGSFSTLEIQRTEQGDSAMYLCASSLGGLAGSYNEQFFGPGTRLTVL.

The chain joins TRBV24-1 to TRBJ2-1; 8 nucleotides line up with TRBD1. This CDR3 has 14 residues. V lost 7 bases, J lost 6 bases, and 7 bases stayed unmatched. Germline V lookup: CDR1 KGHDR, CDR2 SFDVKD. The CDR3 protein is CATSGQGVSNEQFF. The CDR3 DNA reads TGTGCCACCAGCGGACAGGGAGTATCCAATGAGCAGTTCTTC.

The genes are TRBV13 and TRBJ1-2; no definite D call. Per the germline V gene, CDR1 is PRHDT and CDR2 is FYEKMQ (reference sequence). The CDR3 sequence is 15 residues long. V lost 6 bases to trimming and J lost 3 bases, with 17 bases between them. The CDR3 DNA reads TGTGCCAGCAGGCGACGTCGAGAGGAATACTATGGCTACACCTTC. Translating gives CASRRRREEYYGYTF.

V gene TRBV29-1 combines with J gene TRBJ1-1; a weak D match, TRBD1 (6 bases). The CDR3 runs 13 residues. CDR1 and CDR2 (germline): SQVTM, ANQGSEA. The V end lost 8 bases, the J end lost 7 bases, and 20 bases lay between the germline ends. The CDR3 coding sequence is TGCAGCCTAAGTTCAGAAGCAGGGGTTGAAGCTTTCTTT. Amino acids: CSLSSEAGVEAFF.

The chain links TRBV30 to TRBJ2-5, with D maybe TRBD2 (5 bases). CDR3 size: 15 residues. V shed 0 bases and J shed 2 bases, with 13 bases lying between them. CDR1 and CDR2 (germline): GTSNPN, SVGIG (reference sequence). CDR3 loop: CAWSVLAGEQETQYF. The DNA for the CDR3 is TGTGCCTGGAGTGTACTTGCGGGCGAACAAGAGACCCAGTACTTC.